These T cell receptor beta chains were read from a single sample in a study of T cell responses to AZD1222 COVID-19 vaccine. Assay: immunoSEQ multiplex PCR; the TCRdb copy retains only in-frame clones and omits some. The sample has some 92,000 clones; about 91% are singletons. This specimen consisted of peripheral blood, obtained on day 0 of AZD1222 vaccination. The receptors here all came from an adult in good health. Both conserved end residues are part of each CDR3. D genes are given only for firm matches.

v_gene: TRBV27; d_gene: TRBD1; j_gene: TRBJ1-1; CDR3aa: CASSTGGAGNTEAFF
v_gene: TRBV14; d_gene: NA; j_gene: TRBJ2-5; CDR3aa: CASSPVERETQYF
v_gene: TRBV18; d_gene: NA; j_gene: TRBJ1-1; CDR3aa: CASSPGGTDTEAFF
v_gene: TRBV19; d_gene: NA; j_gene: TRBJ1-2; CDR3aa: CASIGGSRGYTF
v_gene: TRBV2; d_gene: TRBD1; j_gene: TRBJ1-5; CDR3aa: CASSEGGQGGQPQHF
v_gene: TRBV4-1; d_gene: NA; j_gene: TRBJ1-2; CDR3aa: CASSLLTHGYTF
v_gene: TRBV30; d_gene: TRBD2; j_gene: TRBJ2-7; CDR3aa: CAWSRPGLAGVGHEQYF
v_gene: TRBV6-2/TRBV6-3; d_gene: NA; j_gene: TRBJ2-7; CDR3aa: CASSFNHHEQYF
v_gene: TRBV10-1; d_gene: TRBD1; j_gene: TRBJ1-6; CDR3aa: CASSDTGRDSDVYNSPLHF
v_gene: TRBV6-4; d_gene: NA; j_gene: TRBJ2-1; CDR3aa: CASLQGNEQFF
v_gene: TRBV3-1/TRBV3-2; d_gene: NA; j_gene: TRBJ1-2; CDR3aa: CASSPRGGTGYTF
v_gene: TRBV19; d_gene: TRBD1; j_gene: TRBJ2-7; CDR3aa: CASRGTGRSFEQYF
v_gene: TRBV7-9; d_gene: TRBD1; j_gene: TRBJ1-2; CDR3aa: CASSPIDRGRDRYTF
v_gene: TRBV30; d_gene: TRBD2; j_gene: TRBJ2-2; CDR3aa: CAWTPGLDAGELFF
v_gene: TRBV2; d_gene: NA; j_gene: TRBJ2-7; CDR3aa: CASSARGTYYEQYF
v_gene: TRBV2; d_gene: NA; j_gene: TRBJ1-5; CDR3aa: CASRSGTGQPQHF
v_gene: TRBV4-1; d_gene: TRBD2; j_gene: TRBJ2-1; CDR3aa: CASSQVEGAPGLATYNEQFF
v_gene: TRBV2; d_gene: TRBD1; j_gene: TRBJ1-5; CDR3aa: CASSPQGGTGQPQHF
v_gene: TRBV20-1; d_gene: NA; j_gene: TRBJ2-7; CDR3aa: CSASGGAQIYEQYF
v_gene: TRBV5-1; d_gene: NA; j_gene: TRBJ2-5; CDR3aa: CASSLGSPRETQYF
v_gene: TRBV9; d_gene: NA; j_gene: TRBJ2-7; CDR3aa: CASSVQGVPYEQYF
v_gene: TRBV5-1; d_gene: TRBD2; j_gene: TRBJ2-1; CDR3aa: CASSMSGRVNEQFF
v_gene: TRBV5-1; d_gene: NA; j_gene: TRBJ2-7; CDR3aa: CASSLAPGSAYEQYF
v_gene: TRBV24-1; d_gene: NA; j_gene: TRBJ1-5; CDR3aa: CATRAGRNQPQHF
v_gene: TRBV6-5; d_gene: TRBD1; j_gene: TRBJ1-2; CDR3aa: CASRRTGGNYGYTF
v_gene: TRBV4-2; d_gene: TRBD1; j_gene: TRBJ2-1; CDR3aa: CASSQDRTGVYNEQFF
v_gene: TRBV4-2; d_gene: NA; j_gene: TRBJ1-2; CDR3aa: CASSQAGERNGYTF
v_gene: TRBV6-6; d_gene: NA; j_gene: TRBJ1-5; CDR3aa: CASSRGSNQPQHF
v_gene: TRBV7-9; d_gene: NA; j_gene: TRBJ2-7; CDR3aa: CASSLGGPRYEQYF
v_gene: TRBV10-1; d_gene: TRBD1; j_gene: TRBJ1-6; CDR3aa: CASSEEGASSPLHF
v_gene: TRBV7-3; d_gene: TRBD1; j_gene: TRBJ2-7; CDR3aa: CASSRDRLSYEQYF
v_gene: TRBV24-1; d_gene: TRBD2; j_gene: TRBJ2-3; CDR3aa: CATSDSGTNTDTQYF
v_gene: TRBV28; d_gene: TRBD1; j_gene: TRBJ1-2; CDR3aa: CAIKSPGTGAYGYTF
v_gene: TRBV11-2; d_gene: NA; j_gene: TRBJ1-2; CDR3aa: CASSPSTSTNYGYTF
v_gene: TRBV4-1; d_gene: NA; j_gene: TRBJ2-2; CDR3aa: CATRTANTGELFF
v_gene: TRBV6-5; d_gene: NA; j_gene: TRBJ1-2; CDR3aa: CASSLQGHYGYTF
v_gene: TRBV4-1; d_gene: TRBD1; j_gene: TRBJ1-6; CDR3aa: CASSQVSLWSGQGNSPLHF
v_gene: TRBV30; d_gene: NA; j_gene: TRBJ2-3; CDR3aa: CAWSVDTDTQYF
v_gene: TRBV9; d_gene: NA; j_gene: TRBJ1-1; CDR3aa: CASSVDLGVNTEAFF
v_gene: TRBV19; d_gene: NA; j_gene: TRBJ1-6; CDR3aa: CASSRQVYNSPLHF
v_gene: TRBV2; d_gene: NA; j_gene: TRBJ1-1; CDR3aa: CASRTGYVNTEAFF
v_gene: TRBV5-6; d_gene: TRBD1; j_gene: TRBJ1-1; CDR3aa: CASSLRQGAVTEAFF
v_gene: TRBV7-9; d_gene: NA; j_gene: TRBJ1-2; CDR3aa: CASSLTEQGTF
v_gene: TRBV24-1; d_gene: NA; j_gene: TRBJ2-5; CDR3aa: CATSETGETQYF
v_gene: TRBV3-1/TRBV3-2; d_gene: NA; j_gene: TRBJ1-1; CDR3aa: CASSPRGRHTEAFF
v_gene: TRBV18; d_gene: TRBD1; j_gene: TRBJ1-2; CDR3aa: CASSPVGQGADYGYTF
v_gene: TRBV6-1; d_gene: NA; j_gene: TRBJ1-4; CDR3aa: CASSDRWNEKLFF
v_gene: TRBV6-5; d_gene: NA; j_gene: TRBJ1-5; CDR3aa: CASTISGYQPQHF
v_gene: TRBV28; d_gene: NA; j_gene: TRBJ2-3; CDR3aa: CASGKVATDTQYF
v_gene: TRBV3-1/TRBV3-2; d_gene: TRBD2; j_gene: TRBJ2-7; CDR3aa: CASSSTSGGSYEQYF
v_gene: TRBV5-1; d_gene: NA; j_gene: TRBJ1-3; CDR3aa: CASSFTGSGNTIYF
v_gene: TRBV7-2; d_gene: TRBD1; j_gene: TRBJ1-6; CDR3aa: CASSLTGQGLRSPLHF
v_gene: TRBV29-1; d_gene: TRBD1; j_gene: TRBJ2-7; CDR3aa: CSVESDREASYEQYF
v_gene: TRBV5-6; d_gene: NA; j_gene: TRBJ2-6; CDR3aa: CASSLRGPGANVLTF
v_gene: TRBV4-2; d_gene: TRBD1; j_gene: TRBJ1-5; CDR3aa: CASSRTGVQPQHF
v_gene: TRBV9; d_gene: TRBD1; j_gene: TRBJ2-3; CDR3aa: CASSVRDRGGDTQYF
v_gene: TRBV6-5; d_gene: NA; j_gene: TRBJ1-2; CDR3aa: CASSYRVEDFGYTF